Given below is one T cell receptor (beta chain) in context. As yet, its antigen is unknown. This record comes from a study of cytomegalovirus exposure and HLA in healthy donors. General study findings and limits: Reportedly, diagnosis of cytomegalovirus status by the classifier showed high specificity and sensitivity.

J was trimmed by 3 bases and V by 5 bases; bases with no gene match: 6. Germline loops: CDR1 SGHVS, CDR2 FNYEAQ. The CDR3 is made up of 17 amino acids. PCR amplification relied on 60 Vbeta primers (plus 13 Jbeta primers). Profiled with immunoSEQ multiplex PCR; TCRdb holds only in-frame clones, not every one. The sample lists more than 150,000 clones, around 83% seen once, with around 1.6% in the top ten. This rearrangement joins TRBV7-6 to TRBJ2-3; 15 nucleotides line up with TRBD2. The sequence derives from a man aged 45 to 65 in good health and CMV-seronegative. Sequenced: PBMCs. The CDR3 loop reads CASSPGTSGGITDTQYF. CDR3 bases: TGTGCCAGCAGCCCCGGGACTAGCGGGGGGATTACAGATACGCAGTATTTT. The variable domain in full, completed from reference TRBV7-6 and TRBJ2-3, reads GAGVSQSPRYKVTKRGQDVALRCDPISGHVSLYWYRQALGQGPEFLTYFNYEAQQDKSGLPNDRFSAERPEGSISTLTIQRTEQRDSAMYRCASSPGTSGGITDTQYFGPGTRLTVL.